This T cell receptor (beta chain) was profiled in a study of beta chain features in type 1 diabetes. Study-level results: Patients' naive, central memory and regulatory TCRB repertoires appeared more alike than those of healthy donors.

Populations obtained by sorting all exceeded 95% purity. Reverse transcription of all isolated RNA meant that expressed TCRB transcripts were sequenced. Regulatory, naive and central memory T cell samples averaged approximately 3.9 million reads. Method: immunoSEQ multiplex PCR; TCRdb's copy keeps in-frame clones and lacks some. Seen here are a few hundred thousand clones, 11% observed once, and the top ten hold less than 1.5%. This clone was counted a few times. Its antigen is currently unknown. Specimen: central memory CD4+ T cells from blood. The receptor was isolated from a man younger than 35 in good health.

The CDR3 loop reads CAISSPGTASKVEQFF. DNA for the CDR3: TGTGCCATCAGCTCACCGGGGACAGCCTCTAAAGTTGAGCAGTTCTTC. The V gene is TRBV10-3, the J gene TRBJ2-1; 7 bases are shared with TRBD1. CDR3 length: 16 amino acids. J lost 9 bases, V lost 6 bases, and 17 bases had no gene match. CDR1 ENHRY and CDR2 SYGVKD come from the germline V gene.